This TCR beta chain was captured in a study of tumor-infiltrating lymphocytes in localized non-small cell lung cancer. For this clone: Its antigen remains unknown. The junction and the germline gene differ at one end; a read error may be behind it.

Study-wide results and limits: Available tissue quantity limited TCR sequencing to a patient subset. IM1 and IM2 tumors showed no difference in T-cell fraction.

The CDR3 spans 11 residues. The germline CDR1 and CDR2 sequences are SGHTS and YDEGEE. The table came from immunoSEQ multiplex PCR; TCRdb's copy has only in-frame clones and leaves some out. The profile shows around 6,700 clones, around 78% of them singletons. This TCR derives from a human donor with non-small cell lung cancer. The chain employs TRBV5-8 and TRBJ2-3; D perhaps matches TRBD1 (6 bases). The specimen sequenced was uninvolved lung tissue not adjacent to the tumor. DNA for the CDR3: TGTGCCAGCAGCCAATACAGGGTCCCTCATTTT. It translates to CASSQYRVPHF.